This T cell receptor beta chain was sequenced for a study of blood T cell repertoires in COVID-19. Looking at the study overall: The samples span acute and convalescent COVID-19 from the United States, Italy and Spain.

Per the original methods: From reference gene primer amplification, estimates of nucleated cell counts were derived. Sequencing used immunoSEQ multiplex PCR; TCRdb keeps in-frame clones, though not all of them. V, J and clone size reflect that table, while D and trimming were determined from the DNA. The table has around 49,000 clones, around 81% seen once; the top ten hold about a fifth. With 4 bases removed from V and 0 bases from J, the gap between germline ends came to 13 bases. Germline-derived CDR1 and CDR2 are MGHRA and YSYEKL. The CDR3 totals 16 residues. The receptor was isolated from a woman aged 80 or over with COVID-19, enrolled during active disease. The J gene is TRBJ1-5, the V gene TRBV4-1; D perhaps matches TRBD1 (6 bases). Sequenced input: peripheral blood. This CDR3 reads CASSPPGGTSNQPQHF. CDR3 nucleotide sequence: TGCGCCAGCAGCCCCCCGGGGGGCACTAGCAATCAGCCCCAGCATTTT.